The 4 T cell receptor beta chains below were found in one sample sequenced in a study of cytomegalovirus exposure and HLA in healthy donors. The PCR employed 60 Vbeta primers together with 13 Jbeta primers. This table comes from immunoSEQ multiplex PCR, and its TCRdb copy is limited to in-frame clones, with some not included. The sample gives some 130,000 clones, roughly 80% of which show up once; around 3% is in the top ten. The specimen sequenced was PBMCs. Every receptor here comes from a man aged 35 to 55 in good health and CMV-seronegative.

The genes are TRBV2 and TRBJ2-2; maybe TRBD1 (6 bases). Germline V gene data show CDR1 as SNHLY and CDR2 as FYNNEI. Trimming shortened V by 1 base and J by 1 base, and 10 bases separated the two germline ends. The CDR3 runs to 16 residues. The CDR3 nucleotides read TGTGCCAGCAGTGAAGAGGCAGGGGAGAACACCGGGGAGCTGTTTTTT. Amino acid sequence: CASSEEAGENTGELFF.

The rearrangement joins TRBV2 to TRBJ2-2, with a possible D match to TRBD1 (6 bases). V was clipped by 2 bases and J by 1 base, with 11 bases between them. The CDR3 extends over 16 amino acids. Germline V CDR1 and CDR2: SNHLY, FYNNEI. The CDR3 DNA follows: TGTGCCAGCAGTGAATCCGGGACAATGAACACCGGGGAGCTGTTTTTT. This codes for CASSESGTMNTGELFF. The complete variable domain, with remaining parts taken from reference TRBV2 and TRBJ2-2, reads EPEVTQTPSHQVTQMGQEVILRCVPISNHLYFYWYRQILGQKVEFLVSFYNNEISEKSEIFDDQFSVERPDGSNFTLKIRSTKLEDSAMYFCASSESGTMNTGELFFGEGSRLTVL.

The chain recombines TRBV6-5 with TRBJ1-1, with D maybe TRBD1 (6 bases). V gave up 6 bases and J gave up 5 bases, with 19 bases separating them. This CDR3 has 15 amino acids. Germline V gene lookup returns CDR1 MNHEY and CDR2 SVGAGI. The CDR3 DNA sequence: TGTGCCAGCAGGCCCCCGGGGGGGGCGCGTACTGAAGCTTTCTTT. Amino acids: CASRPPGGARTEAFF.

The V call is TRBV7-9, the J call TRBJ1-2, with 8 bases aligning to TRBD1. V dropped 5 bases and J dropped 8; count of bases not matched to a gene: 13. Per germline, CDR1 SEHNR and CDR2 FQNEAQ (reference sequence). The CDR3 length is 15 residues. CDR3 bases: TGTGCCAGCAGCCGGGCCCCTCAGGGGGCAGGAGGCTACACCTTC. Amino acids: CASSRAPQGAGGYTF. The full variable domain, with the rest looked up from reference TRBV7-9 and TRBJ1-2, is DTGVSQNPRHKITKRGQNVTFRCDPISEHNRLYWYRQTLGQGPEFLTYFQNEAQLEKSRLLSDRFSAERPKGSFSTLEIQRTEQGDSAMYLCASSRAPQGAGGYTFGSGTRLTVV.